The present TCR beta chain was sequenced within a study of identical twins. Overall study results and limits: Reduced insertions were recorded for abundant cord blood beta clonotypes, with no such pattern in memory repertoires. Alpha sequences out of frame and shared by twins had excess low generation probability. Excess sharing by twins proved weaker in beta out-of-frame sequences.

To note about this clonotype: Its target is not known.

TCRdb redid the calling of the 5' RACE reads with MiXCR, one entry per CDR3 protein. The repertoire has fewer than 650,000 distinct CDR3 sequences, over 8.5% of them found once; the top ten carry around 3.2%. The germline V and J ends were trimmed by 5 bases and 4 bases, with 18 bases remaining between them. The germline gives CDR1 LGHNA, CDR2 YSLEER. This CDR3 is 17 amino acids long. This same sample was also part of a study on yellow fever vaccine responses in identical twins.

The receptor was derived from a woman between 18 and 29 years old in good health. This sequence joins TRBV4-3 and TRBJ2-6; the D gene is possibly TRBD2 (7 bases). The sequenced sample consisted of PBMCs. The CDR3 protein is CASSTQWGGEGANVLTF. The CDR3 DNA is TGCGCCAGCAGCACCCAGTGGGGGGGCGAAGGGGCCAACGTCCTGACTTTC.